This paragraph covers one T cell receptor (beta chain) sequence. Since a much larger clone is just one base distant, this may be a read error. This sample's TCRbeta library carried unique molecular identifier barcodes. TCRdb used MiXCR to reprocess the PCR reads, holding one entry per CDR3 protein. The data hold about 200,000 distinct CDR3 sequences, with about 8.2% observed a single time. The sample originates from a study of T-cell reconstitution after alpha-beta-depleted transplantation in children. This CDR3 contains 13 residues. V lost 5 bases, J lost 7 bases, and 4 bases stayed unmatched. The starting material was PBMCs, mostly from graft donor cells, obtained 360 days after TCRalphabeta/CD19-depleted stem cell transplant. The V and J genes are TRBV12-3 or TRBV12-4 and TRBJ2-3; TRBD2 agrees at 9 bases. The clonotype comes from a male patient between 2 and 15 years old who had a stem cell transplant for acute myeloid leukemia, so the T cells may come from the graft donor. DNA of the CDR3: TGTGCCAGCAGTCCTCTAGCGGGATATACGCAGTATTTT. Translating gives CASSPLAGYTQYF.